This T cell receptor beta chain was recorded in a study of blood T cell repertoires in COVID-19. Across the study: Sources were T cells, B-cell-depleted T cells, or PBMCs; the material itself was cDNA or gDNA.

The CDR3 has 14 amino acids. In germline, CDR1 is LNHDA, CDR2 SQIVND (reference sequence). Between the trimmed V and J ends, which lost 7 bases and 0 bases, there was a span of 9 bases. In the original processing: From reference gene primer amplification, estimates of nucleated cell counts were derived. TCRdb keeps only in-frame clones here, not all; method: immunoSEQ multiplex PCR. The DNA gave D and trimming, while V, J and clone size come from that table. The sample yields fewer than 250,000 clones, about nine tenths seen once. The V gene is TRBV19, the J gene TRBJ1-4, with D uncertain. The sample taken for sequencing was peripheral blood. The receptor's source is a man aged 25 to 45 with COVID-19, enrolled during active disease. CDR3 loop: CASKSGATNEKLFF. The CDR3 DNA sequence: TGTGCCAGTAAGAGCGGGGCAACTAATGAAAAACTGTTTTTT.